The clone carrying this T cell receptor beta chain occurred once. The sample originates from a study of blood T cell repertoires in COVID-19. On the study more broadly: Sites across the United States, Italy and Spain contributed samples from acute and convalescent COVID-19. PBMCs, B-cell-depleted T cells, or T cells provided the cDNA or gDNA that made up the material.

This CDR3 has 14 residues. Trimming took 6 bases from V and 7 from J; bases not matched to a gene: 12. From germline, CDR1 is SGHTA and CDR2 FQGNSA. Original processing notes: Nucleated cell number was recorded as an estimate derived from reference gene primer amplification. Sequenced by immunoSEQ multiplex PCR; TCRdb stores in-frame clones only, minus some. V and J calls and clone size are copied from that table; D and trimming were computed from the DNA. The sample consists of around 68,000 clones, 89% of them appearing once. The chain links TRBV7-2 to TRBJ2-7, with 7 bases aligning to TRBD1. This TCR came from a middle-aged man with active COVID-19. Material for sequencing was peripheral blood. The chain's CDR3 is CASSPSPGQREQYF. CDR3 DNA: TGTGCCAGCAGTCCCTCCCCGGGACAGAGGGAGCAGTACTTC. The full variable domain, completed using reference TRBV7-2 and TRBJ2-7, is GAGVSQSPSNKVTEKGKDVELRCDPISGHTALYWYRQSLGQGLEFLIYFQGNSAPDKSGLPSDRFSAERTGGSVSTLTIQRTQQEDSAVYLCASSPSPGQREQYFGPGTRLTVT.